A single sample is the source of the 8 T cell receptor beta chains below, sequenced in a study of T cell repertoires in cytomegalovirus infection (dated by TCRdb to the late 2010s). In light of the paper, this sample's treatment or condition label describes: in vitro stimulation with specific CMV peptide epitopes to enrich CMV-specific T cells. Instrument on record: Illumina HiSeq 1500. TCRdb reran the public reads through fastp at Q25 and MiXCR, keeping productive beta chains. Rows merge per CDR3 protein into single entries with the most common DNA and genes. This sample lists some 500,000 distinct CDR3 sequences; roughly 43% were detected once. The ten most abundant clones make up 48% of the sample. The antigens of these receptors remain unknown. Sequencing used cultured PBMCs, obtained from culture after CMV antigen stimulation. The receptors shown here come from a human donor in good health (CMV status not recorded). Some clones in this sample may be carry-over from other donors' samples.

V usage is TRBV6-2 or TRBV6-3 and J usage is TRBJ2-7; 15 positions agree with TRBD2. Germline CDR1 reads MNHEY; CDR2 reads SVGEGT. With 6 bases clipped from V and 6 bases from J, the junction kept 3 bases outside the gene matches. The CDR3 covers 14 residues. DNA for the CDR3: TGTGCCAGCAGAAGGGGACTAGCGGGAGGCGAGCAGTACTTC. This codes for CASRRGLAGGEQYF.

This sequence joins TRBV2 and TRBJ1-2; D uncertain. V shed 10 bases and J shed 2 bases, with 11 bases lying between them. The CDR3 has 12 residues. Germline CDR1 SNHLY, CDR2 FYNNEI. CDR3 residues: CATRERNYGYTF. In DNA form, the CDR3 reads TGTGCCACCCGTGAGAGGAACTATGGCTACACCTTC.

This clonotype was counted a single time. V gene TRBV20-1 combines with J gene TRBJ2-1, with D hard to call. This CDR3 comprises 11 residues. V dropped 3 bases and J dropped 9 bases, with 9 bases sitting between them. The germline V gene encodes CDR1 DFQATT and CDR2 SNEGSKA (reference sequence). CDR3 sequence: CSASPAVEQFF. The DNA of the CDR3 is TGCAGTGCTAGTCCGGCGGTTGAGCAGTTCTTC.

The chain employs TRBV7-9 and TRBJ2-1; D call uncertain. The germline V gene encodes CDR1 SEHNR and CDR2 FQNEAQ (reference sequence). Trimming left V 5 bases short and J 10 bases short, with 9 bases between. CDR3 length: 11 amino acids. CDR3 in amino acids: CASSPAREQFF. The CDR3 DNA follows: TGTGCCAGCAGCCCGGCGCGGGAGCAGTTCTTC.

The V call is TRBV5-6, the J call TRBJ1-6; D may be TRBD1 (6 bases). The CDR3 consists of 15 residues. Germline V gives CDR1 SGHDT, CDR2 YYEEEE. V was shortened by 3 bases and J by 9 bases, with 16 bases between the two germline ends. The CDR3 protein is CASSSEPGTISPLHF. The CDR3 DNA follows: TGTGCCAGCAGCTCCGAACCCGGGACAATTTCACCCCTCCACTTT.

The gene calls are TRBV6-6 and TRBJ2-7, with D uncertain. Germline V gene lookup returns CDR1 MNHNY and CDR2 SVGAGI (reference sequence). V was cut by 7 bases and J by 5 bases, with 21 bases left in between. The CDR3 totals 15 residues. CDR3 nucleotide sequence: TGTGCCAGCAATCATGGACCTCTTACCTCGGACGAGCAGTACTTC. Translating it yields CASNHGPLTSDEQYF.

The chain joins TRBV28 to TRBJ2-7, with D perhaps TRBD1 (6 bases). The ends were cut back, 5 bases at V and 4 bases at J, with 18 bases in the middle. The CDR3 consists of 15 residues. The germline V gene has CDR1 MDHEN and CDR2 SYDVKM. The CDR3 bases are TGTGCCAGCAGTATTCCAGGGGCTCGGGTATACGAGCAGTACTTC. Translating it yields CASSIPGARVYEQYF.

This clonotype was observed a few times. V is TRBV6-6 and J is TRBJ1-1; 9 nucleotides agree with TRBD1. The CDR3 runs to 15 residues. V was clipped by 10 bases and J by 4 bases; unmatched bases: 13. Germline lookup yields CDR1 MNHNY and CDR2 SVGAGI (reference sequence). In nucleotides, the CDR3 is TGTGCCACCAATGATGCCGGGACAGGGCGCACTGAAGCTTTCTTT. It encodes CATNDAGTGRTEAFF.